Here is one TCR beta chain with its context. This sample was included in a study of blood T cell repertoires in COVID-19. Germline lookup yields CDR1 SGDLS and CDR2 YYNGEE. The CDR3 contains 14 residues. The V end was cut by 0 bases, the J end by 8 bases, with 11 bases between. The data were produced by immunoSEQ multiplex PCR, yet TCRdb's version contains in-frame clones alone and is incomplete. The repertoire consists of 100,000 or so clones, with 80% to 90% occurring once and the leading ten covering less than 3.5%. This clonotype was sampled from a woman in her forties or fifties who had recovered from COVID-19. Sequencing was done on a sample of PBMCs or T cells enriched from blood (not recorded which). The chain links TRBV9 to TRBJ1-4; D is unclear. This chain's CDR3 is CASSVAGKGEKLFF. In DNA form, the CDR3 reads TGTGCCAGCAGCGTAGCGGGGAAAGGGGAAAAACTGTTTTTT.